This passage covers 24 T cell receptor beta chains from one sample sequenced in a study of blood T cells in healthy people across ages. The second PCR ran about 6 to 11 cycles with a sample-barcoded 5' primer and J-beta primers. TCRdb processed the 5' RACE reads anew with MiXCR; each CDR3 protein has one entry. The sample has fewer than 2,000,000 distinct CDR3 sequences, about 39% seen once. Sequenced material: blood. These receptor sequences come from a human donor in good health.

The chain employs TRBV6-5 and TRBJ1-2; unclear D gene. Germline V gene lookup returns CDR1 MNHEY and CDR2 SVGAGI. This CDR3 spans 13 amino acids. The V gene lost 6 bases and the J gene lost 5 bases, with 13 bases spanning the gap. CDR3 region: CASRIGQKYGYTF. CDR3 DNA: TGTGCCAGCAGAATCGGTCAGAAATATGGCTACACCTTC.

The rearrangement joins TRBV9 to TRBJ2-5; 9 bases line up with TRBD1. The trim removed 4 bases at V and 9 bases at J, leaving 16 bases unmatched. The CDR3 runs 16 residues. Looked up from germline, CDR1 is SGDLS and CDR2 is YYNGEE. The CDR3 bases are TGTGCCAGCAGCCCATGGACGGGACAGGGAAAGAGGGCCCAGTACTTC. This codes for CASSPWTGQGKRAQYF.

Only a few counts were recorded for this clonotype. One junction end does not reproduce the germline sequence, and a read error may be involved. The V gene is TRBV29-1, the J gene TRBJ2-3; 7 bases align to TRBD2. Per the germline V gene, CDR1 is SQVTM and CDR2 is ANQGSEA. The CDR3 has 14 amino acids. The CDR3 protein is CSVGVVTSTDAQYF. The DNA for the CDR3 is TGCAGCGTTGGAGTAGTGACTAGCACAGATGCGCAGTATTTT.

This clonotype was found once. The chain combines TRBV7-9 with TRBJ2-1, with a tentative D call TRBD2 (6 bases). Per the germline V gene, CDR1 is SEHNR and CDR2 is FQNEAQ (reference sequence). The CDR3 consists of 16 residues. Between the trimmed V and J ends, which lost 1 base and 4 bases, there was a span of 14 bases. The CDR3 DNA reads as TGTGCCAGCAGCTTAGTTCGTGGGGGGAAATACAATGAGCAGTTCTTC. It encodes CASSLVRGGKYNEQFF. Complete variable domain (other parts from reference TRBV7-9 and TRBJ2-1): DTGVSQNPRHKITKRGQNVTFRCDPISEHNRLYWYRQTLGQGPEFLTYFQNEAQLEKSRLLSDRFSAERPKGSFSTLEIQRTEQGDSAMYLCASSLVRGGKYNEQFFGPGTRLTVL.

This clonotype was detected once. This sequence joins TRBV18 and TRBJ1-1; D is perhaps TRBD1 (5 bases). CDR3 size: 12 residues. V dropped 2 bases and J dropped 8 bases, with 9 bases sitting between them. The V gene's germline CDR1 is KGHSH and CDR2 LQKENI. The CDR3 DNA is TGTGCCAGCTCACCAGCGGGACTGGAAGCTTTCTTT. Translating gives CASSPAGLEAFF.

The J gene is TRBJ1-2, the V gene TRBV20-1; no reliable D call. Trimming removed 2 bases from V and 4 bases from J, with 8 bases in between. CDR3 size: 12 residues. Germline V gene data show CDR1 as DFQATT and CDR2 as SNEGSKA (reference sequence). Here the CDR3 DNA reads TGCAGTGCTAGACGTCTATCCTATGGCTACACCTTC. Its translation is CSARRLSYGYTF.

The rearrangement uses TRBV4-1 and TRBJ1-5; 7 bases agree with TRBD1. Germline values: CDR1 MGHRA, CDR2 YSYEKL. Losses at the gene ends were 2 bases for V and 6 bases for J; bases not matched to a gene: 4. The length of the CDR3 is 14 residues. The CDR3 is CASSQTYRGQPQHF. The CDR3 DNA reads TGCGCCAGCAGCCAAACCTACAGGGGTCAGCCCCAGCATTTT.

With regard to this clonotype: A much more abundant neighbour one base away suggests this may be a read error. The chain links TRBV6-2 or TRBV6-3 to TRBJ2-7; D assignment may be TRBD1 or TRBD2 (7 bases each). V shed 10 bases and J shed 3 bases, with 13 bases lying between them. Germline loops: CDR1 MNHEY, CDR2 SVGEGT. The CDR3 consists of 12 residues. CDR3 amino acids: CATRGGFYEQYF. CDR3 DNA: TGTGCCACCAGGGGGGGCTTCTACGAGCAGTACTTC.

The chain uses TRBV3-1 and TRBJ2-1; no definite D call. V dropped 0 bases and J dropped 0 bases, with 9 bases sitting between them. Germline V CDR1 and CDR2: LGHDT, YNNKEL (reference sequence). CDR3 length equals 16 residues. This chain's CDR3 is CASSQEARSSYNEQFF. The CDR3 DNA reads as TGTGCCAGCAGCCAAGAAGCCCGGAGCTCCTACAATGAGCAGTTCTTC.

The chain recombines TRBV20-1 with TRBJ2-1, with D maybe TRBD1 (5 bases). V lost 0 bases, J lost 6 bases, and 12 bases lay in between. There are 14 residues in the CDR3. Germline loops: CDR1 DFQATT, CDR2 SNEGSKA (reference sequence). The CDR3 reads CSARDIKGANEQFF. Here the CDR3 DNA reads TGCAGTGCTAGAGATATCAAAGGGGCCAATGAGCAGTTCTTC.

The rearrangement uses TRBV5-6 and TRBJ1-2, with 7 bases lining up with TRBD1. The CDR3 spans 15 residues. V lost 4 bases, J lost 0 bases, and 6 bases stayed unmatched. In germline, CDR1 is SGHDT, CDR2 YYEEEE. CDR3 in amino acids: CASSIGQVANYGYTF. The CDR3 DNA is TGTGCCAGCAGCATCGGACAGGTTGCTAACTATGGCTACACCTTC.

The rearrangement joins TRBV7-2 to TRBJ1-5; D gene unclear. Between the trimmed V and J ends, which lost 1 base and 5 bases, there was a span of 9 bases. The CDR3 runs to 14 residues. Germline V lookup: CDR1 SGHTA, CDR2 FQGNSA. CDR3 loop: CASSLEFGYQPQHF. CDR3 in DNA: TGTGCCAGCAGCTTAGAGTTCGGGTATCAGCCCCAGCATTTT.

This sequence joins TRBV12-3 or TRBV12-4 and TRBJ1-1; 8 nucleotides line up with TRBD1. The CDR3 runs 13 residues. The V and J ends lost 5 bases and 7 bases, in that order; junction bases with no gene match: 6. For the CDR3, the DNA is TGTGCCAGCAGTCCCGGGACAGGCGGTGAAGCTTTCTTT. The encoded protein is CASSPGTGGEAFF.

This clonotype has more than one count but fewer than ten. The rearrangement links TRBV29-1 to TRBJ1-1; no clear D gene. This CDR3 spans 17 amino acids. Germline lookup yields CDR1 SQVTM and CDR2 ANQGSEA. V was cut by 4 bases and J by 1 base, with 22 bases left in between. DNA for the CDR3: TGCAGCGTTGTAGAGGGCTCCCTCTACTACACGAACACTGAAGCTTTCTTT. As protein: CSVVEGSLYYTNTEAFF.

This clonotype was observed a handful of times. The chain is built from TRBV7-2 and TRBJ1-5; perhaps TRBD1 as D (6 bases). The length of the CDR3 is 16 residues. Trimming removed 7 bases at V and 9 bases at J, with 25 bases between. Germline CDR1 and CDR2: SGHTA and FQGNSA. CDR3 nucleotides: TGTGCCAGCACCTTCCGGGGGGGGGCGGTATGGTCGCCCCAGCATTTT. As protein: CASTFRGGAVWSPQHF.

This chain joins TRBV2 and TRBJ2-2; D uncertain. Trimming took off 3 bases at V and 6 bases at J, with 2 bases between the two ends. The CDR3 is 11 amino acids. The germline V gene has CDR1 SNHLY and CDR2 FYNNEI. The CDR3 sequence is CASSESGELFF. As DNA, the CDR3 is TGTGCCAGCAGTGAGTCCGGGGAGCTGTTTTTT.

This chain connects TRBV10-3 to TRBJ2-3; 7 bases align to TRBD1. With V trimmed by 2 bases and J by 3 bases, 8 bases remained unmatched. Germline V gene lookup returns CDR1 ENHRY and CDR2 SYGVKD. The CDR3 totals 16 residues. As DNA, the CDR3 is TGTGCCATCAGTGAGAACCAGGGGGTTTCGACAGATACGCAGTATTTT. Its protein is CAISENQGVSTDTQYF.

Only a few counts were recorded for this clonotype. The rearrangement uses TRBV25-1 and TRBJ1-5; D is uncertain. CDR1 MGHDK and CDR2 SYGVNS come from the germline V gene. This CDR3 has 14 amino acids. V was clipped by 4 bases and J by 3 bases, with 10 bases between them. CDR3: CASSGALDNQPQHF. DNA for the CDR3: TGTGCCAGCAGTGGTGCCCTCGACAATCAGCCCCAGCATTTT.

The rearrangement joins TRBV30 to TRBJ2-1; 10 bases are a match to TRBD2. CDR1 is GTSNPN and CDR2 is SVGIG in the germline V gene (reference sequence). Trimming took 1 base from V and 4 from J; bases not matched to a gene: 7. The length of the CDR3 is 16 residues. DNA for the CDR3: TGTGCCTGGAGTGGAAGAGGACTAGCGGCGTACAATGAGCAGTTCTTC. This translates into CAWSGRGLAAYNEQFF.

There are a few counts of this clonotype. The chain couples TRBV7-2 to TRBJ1-2, with 8 bases identical to TRBD1. CDR1 SGHTA and CDR2 FQGNSA come from the germline V gene. The CDR3 is made up of 14 amino acids. The V segment lost 4 bases and the J segment 5 bases; nucleotides outside the gene matches: 6. This chain's CDR3 is CASSSDQGAYGYTF. The CDR3 DNA is TGTGCCAGCAGCTCAGATCAGGGGGCGTATGGCTACACCTTC.

This rearrangement joins TRBV9 to TRBJ2-1; D may correspond to TRBD1 or TRBD2 (6 bases each). Germline-derived CDR1 and CDR2 are SGDLS and YYNGEE. The CDR3 totals 15 residues. The V and J ends lost 2 bases and 4 bases respectively, with 13 bases between them. This chain's CDR3 is CASSVSGAGYNEQFF. In DNA, the CDR3 is TGTGCCAGCAGCGTTTCGGGGGCGGGGTACAATGAGCAGTTCTTC.

Note on this clonotype: One end of the junction varies from germline; a read error may be responsible. The chain employs TRBV10-3 and TRBJ2-7; tentatively, D is TRBD1 or TRBD2 (5 bases each). The CDR3 covers 13 residues. Per germline, CDR1 ENHRY and CDR2 SYGVKD. DNA for the CDR3: TGTGCCAGCAGTGGGGACGGTTCCTACGAGCAGTACTTC. It codes for CASSGDGSYEQYF.

V is TRBV4-3 and J is TRBJ2-3; 9 bases align to TRBD2. Trimming removed 0 bases from V and 2 bases from J; junction bases left unmatched: 18. Looked up from germline, CDR1 is LGHNA and CDR2 is YSLEER. There are 21 residues in the CDR3. The CDR3 region has the DNA TGCGCCAGCAGCCAAGATTACAGGCTAGCGGGGAGATATGAACCCACAGATACGCAGTATTTT. The encoded protein is CASSQDYRLAGRYEPTDTQYF.

This clonotype was counted between two and nine times. The V gene is TRBV10-3, the J gene TRBJ1-5, with 7 bases that match TRBD1. V lost 5 bases, J lost 4 bases, and 2 bases stayed unmatched. Germline values: CDR1 ENHRY, CDR2 SYGVKD. The CDR3 covers 13 residues. CDR3 coding DNA: TGTGCCATCAGTTCACAGGGGAATCAGCCCCAGCATTTT. It yields the protein CAISSQGNQPQHF.